One sample yielded the 27 T cell receptor beta chains listed below, sequenced in a study of immune cell composition in non-small cell lung cancer. Normal lung was taken at the farthest possible site, at least 3 cm from tumour. Clones were read by immunoSEQ multiplex PCR, and TCRdb kept only the in-frame ones, dropping some. The table has about 570 clones, about 70% seen once. Material: non-adjacent lung tissue. All receptors come from a human donor with non-small cell lung cancer.

This chain links TRBV6-6 with TRBJ1-6; 9 positions match TRBD1. The CDR3 is made up of 14 amino acids. Germline V gene lookup returns CDR1 MNHNY and CDR2 SVGAGI (reference sequence). V was pared by 7 bases and J by 9 bases, with 7 bases of the junction left unmatched. The CDR3 sequence: CASTRTGEGSPLHF. CDR3 nucleotides: TGTGCCAGCACCAGGACAGGGGAAGGTTCACCCCTCCACTTT.

The chain joins TRBV7-8 to TRBJ1-5; 8 nucleotides line up with TRBD1. This CDR3 has 14 amino acids. The V gene end was trimmed by 4 bases and the J gene end by 3 bases; junction bases not matched to a gene: 2. Germline V gene data show CDR1 as SGHVS and CDR2 as FQNEAQ. CDR3 DNA sequence: TGTGCCAGCAGCTCACAGGGGGTCAATCAGCCCCAGCATTTT. It translates to CASSSQGVNQPQHF.

This clone occurred a few times. V and J are TRBV7-3 and TRBJ2-1, with D unclear. Germline V gene sequence: CDR1 SGHTA, CDR2 FQGTGA. The CDR3 spans 15 residues. Between the trimmed V and J ends, which lost 5 bases and 0 bases, there was a span of 11 bases. For the CDR3, the DNA is TGTGCCAGCAGCGTCGACTTGAGCTCCTACAATGAGCAGTTCTTC. Translating it yields CASSVDLSSYNEQFF.

This chain links TRBV13 with TRBJ2-3, with D maybe TRBD2 (6 bases). The CDR3 is 15 residues long. CDR1 PRHDT and CDR2 FYEKMQ come from the germline V gene (reference sequence). Trimming stripped 5 bases from V and 4 bases from J, with 16 bases between. CDR3 nucleotides: TGTGCCAGCAGCCTTAATGCATGGGGGGCAGATACGCAGTATTTT. The encoded protein is CASSLNAWGADTQYF.

V gene TRBV5-6 combines with J gene TRBJ1-1; D gene unclear. From germline, CDR1 is SGHDT and CDR2 YYEEEE. V was shortened by 0 bases and J by 0 bases, with 15 bases between the two germline ends. The CDR3 sequence is 17 residues long. The CDR3 loop is CASSLAYGGLMNTEAFF. Written as DNA, the CDR3 is TGTGCCAGCAGCTTGGCCTACGGAGGACTCATGAACACTGAAGCTTTCTTT.

This clone was seen a single time. The J gene is TRBJ2-1, the V gene TRBV5-6; D unresolved. This CDR3 comprises 13 residues. Germline assignment: CDR1 SGHDT and CDR2 YYEEEE. The V end was cut by 2 bases, the J end by 5 bases, with 8 bases between. As DNA, the CDR3 is TGTGCCAGCAGCTTAGGACCCGACAATGAGCAGTTCTTC. Translated, it gives CASSLGPDNEQFF.

V and J are TRBV19 and TRBJ1-3, with 9 positions matching TRBD1. Germline V gene lookup returns CDR1 LNHDA and CDR2 SQIVND (reference sequence). CDR3 size: 15 residues. Trimming cost V 8 bases and J 3 bases; bases outside gene matches: 8. The CDR3 spells CASDTGTGYGNTIYF. CDR3 DNA sequence: TGTGCCAGTGACACCGGGACAGGGTATGGAAACACCATATATTTT.

In this sample, this clone is hyperexpanded (1% or more). The rearrangement uses TRBV4-3 and TRBJ1-1, with TRBD1 matching over 9 bases. CDR3 size: 15 residues. J was trimmed by 3 bases and V by 5 bases; bases with no gene match: 7. Germline V CDR1 and CDR2: LGHNA, YSLEER. The CDR3 is CASSADRGVDTEAFF. CDR3 nucleotides: TGCGCCAGCAGCGCGGACAGGGGAGTGGACACTGAAGCTTTCTTT.

The gene calls are TRBV5-1 and TRBJ2-2; 10 nucleotides align to TRBD1. J gave up 6 bases and V 0 bases, and 5 bases lay outside the gene matches. The CDR3 contains 16 residues. The germline gives CDR1 SGHRS, CDR2 YFSETQ. CDR3 coding DNA: TGCGCCAGCAGCTTGGTAGGGACAGGGGTCTCCGGGGAGCTGTTTTTT. As protein: CASSLVGTGVSGELFF.

Only one count was recorded for this clone. V usage is TRBV7-2 and J usage is TRBJ1-1; D is uncertain. The V end was cut by 5 bases, the J end by 7 bases, with 17 bases between. Germline V gene data show CDR1 as SGHTA and CDR2 as FQGNSA. This CDR3 is 14 amino acids long. This CDR3 is CASSPDLGRYEAFF. The DNA of the CDR3 is TGTGCCAGCAGCCCGGATTTGGGGAGATATGAAGCTTTCTTT.

This rearrangement joins TRBV6-6 to TRBJ1-1, with TRBD1 identical over 7 bases. V lost 6 bases and J lost 4; bases outside the gene matches: 5. This CDR3 comprises 13 residues. CDR1 MNHNY and CDR2 SVGAGI come from the germline V gene (reference sequence). This chain's CDR3 is CASRERGLTEAFF. Here the CDR3 DNA reads TGTGCCAGCAGAGAAAGGGGGCTCACTGAAGCTTTCTTT.

V usage is TRBV19 and J usage is TRBJ1-2; D remains ambiguous. CDR3 length: 14 amino acids. In germline, CDR1 is LNHDA, CDR2 SQIVND (reference sequence). V was pared by 5 bases and J by 2 bases, with 12 bases between. CDR3 in DNA: TGTGCCAGTAGTCCACCGGACGGCAACTATGGCTACACCTTC. Translated: CASSPPDGNYGYTF.

This clone has just one count. The rearrangement joins TRBV11-3 to TRBJ2-2, with no clear D. V was pared by 1 base and J by 8 bases, with 8 bases between. Germline V lookup: CDR1 SGHNT, CDR2 YENEEA. The CDR3 spans 13 residues. CDR3 region: CASSLGLRGELFF. Written as DNA, the CDR3 is TGTGCCAGCAGCTTAGGACTCCGTGGGGAGCTGTTTTTT.

This clone occurred once. The chain is built from TRBV30 and TRBJ1-3; D gene ambiguous. The V gene lost 4 bases and the J gene lost 0 bases, with 19 bases spanning the gap. The CDR3 has 17 amino acids. Per the germline V gene, CDR1 is GTSNPN and CDR2 is SVGIG (reference sequence). CDR3 sequence reads: CAWIDRAPMSSGNTIYF. In DNA form, the CDR3 reads TGTGCCTGGATCGACCGGGCTCCAATGAGCTCTGGAAACACCATATATTTT.

The V and J genes are TRBV27 and TRBJ2-7, with 14 bases lining up with TRBD2. This CDR3 is 15 amino acids long. Germline V lookup: CDR1 MNHEY, CDR2 SMNVEV (reference sequence). With 6 bases clipped from V and 3 bases from J, the junction kept 4 bases outside the gene matches. The CDR3 protein is CASRGTSGSIYEQYF. DNA for the CDR3: TGTGCCAGCAGGGGGACTAGCGGGAGTATCTACGAGCAGTACTTC.

The chain uses TRBV11-1 and TRBJ2-7, with a tentative D call TRBD1 (8 bases). Per germline, CDR1 SGHAT and CDR2 FQDESV (reference sequence). The CDR3 length is 15 residues. The germline V and J ends were trimmed by 5 bases and 1 base, with 15 bases remaining between them. DNA of the CDR3: TGTGCCAGCAGCGCCGACAGGGGAGGGTCCTACGAGCAGTACTTC. It is translated as CASSADRGGSYEQYF.

The chain is built from TRBV27 and TRBJ2-3, with D unclear. The germline gives CDR1 MNHEY, CDR2 SMNVEV (reference sequence). Trimming pared 0 bases from V and 2 bases from J, leaving 9 bases between. CDR3 length: 15 residues. The CDR3 is CASSLSFTPTDTQYF. The CDR3 nucleotides are TGTGCCAGCAGTTTATCCTTTACCCCCACAGATACGCAGTATTTT.

V is TRBV10-1 and J is TRBJ2-5; 9 bases align to TRBD2. Germline CDR1 is WNHNN and CDR2 is SYGVQD (reference sequence). V gave up 7 bases and J gave up 6 bases; unmatched junction bases: 9. This CDR3 is 14 amino acids long. The CDR3 nucleotides are TGCGCCAGCAATAGCGGGAGAAGGCTCCAGACCCAGTACTTC. Translated, it gives CASNSGRRLQTQYF.

This clone was observed a single time. The chain joins TRBV30 to TRBJ1-2; 7 bases agree with TRBD1. The CDR3 is made up of 12 amino acids. CDR1 and CDR2 (germline): GTSNPN, SVGIG (reference sequence). J lost 8 bases, V lost 4 bases, and 7 bases had no gene match. CDR3 in DNA: TGTGCCTGGAACCCGACAGGGTCCGGCTACACCTTC. Residues: CAWNPTGSGYTF.

The chain carries TRBV5-1 and TRBJ1-1; D perhaps matches TRBD1 (5 bases). Between the trimmed V and J ends, which lost 0 bases and 3 bases, there was a span of 9 bases. Germline V lookup: CDR1 SGHRS, CDR2 YFSETQ. The CDR3 length is 14 residues. CDR3 sequence (DNA): TGCGCCAGCAGCTTGGAGGGAGGGGACACTGAAGCTTTCTTT. This codes for CASSLEGGDTEAFF.

The J gene is TRBJ2-7, the V gene TRBV5-5; 8 bases fit TRBD2. Germline CDR1 reads SGHKS; CDR2 reads YYEKEE (reference sequence). After removal of 7 bases from V and 2 bases from J, the junction contained 5 bases not matched to a gene. The CDR3 has 13 amino acids. The CDR3 loop is CASQAAGAYEQYF. The CDR3 nucleotides read TGTGCCAGCCAGGCAGCGGGAGCCTACGAGCAGTACTTC.

The V gene is TRBV7-9, the J gene TRBJ1-4, with D maybe TRBD1 (5 bases). V lost 5 bases, J lost 5 bases, and 18 bases lay in between. This CDR3 spans 16 amino acids. CDR1 and CDR2 (germline): SEHNR, FQNEAQ (reference sequence). This CDR3 is CASSQDLLGPNEKLFF. The CDR3 nucleotides are TGTGCCAGCAGCCAAGATTTATTGGGGCCGAATGAAAAACTGTTTTTT.

CDR3 sequence (DNA): TGTGCCAGCAGCTCGACAGGGGATCGGGAAAAACTGTTTTTT. Its protein is CASSSTGDREKLFF. The chain links TRBV5-4 to TRBJ1-4; 8 nucleotides match TRBD1. J was trimmed by 8 bases and V by 3 bases; bases with no gene match: 6. CDR3 length: 14 residues. Germline V lookup: CDR1 SGHNT, CDR2 YYREEE (reference sequence).

V usage is TRBV6-5 and J usage is TRBJ1-1; D uncertain. The ends were cut back, 6 bases at V and 6 bases at J, with 11 bases in the middle. This CDR3 spans 12 amino acids. Germline-derived CDR1 and CDR2 are MNHEY and SVGAGI. This CDR3 reads CASSSLVAEAFF. For the CDR3, the DNA is TGTGCCAGCAGCTCTCTTGTCGCTGAAGCTTTCTTT.

This clone was found once. This chain links TRBV11-1 with TRBJ1-1; no definite D call. The CDR3 is made up of 13 amino acids. V lost 2 bases to trimming and J lost 1 base, with 5 bases between them. Per germline, CDR1 SGHAT and CDR2 FQDESV (reference sequence). Here the CDR3 DNA reads TGTGCCAGCAGCTTACGTGAGAACACTGAAGCTTTCTTT. It codes for CASSLRENTEAFF.

This clone has more than one count but fewer than ten. The chain is built from TRBV18 and TRBJ2-3; the D gene is possibly TRBD2 (5 bases). Germline V gives CDR1 KGHSH, CDR2 LQKENI. This CDR3 has 16 amino acids. V lost 3 bases to trimming and J lost 4 bases, with 17 bases between them. The CDR3, as DNA: TGTGCCAGCTCACCTACCGGGATCGGAGAATCAGATACGCAGTATTTT. As protein: CASSPTGIGESDTQYF.

The chain joins TRBV6-6 to TRBJ2-7, with D perhaps TRBD2 (6 bases). The germline V gene has CDR1 MNHNY and CDR2 SVGAGI (reference sequence). Deletions cut 6 bases from V and 10 bases from J, with 16 bases between. There are 12 residues in the CDR3. The CDR3, as DNA: TGTGCCAGCAGCTACGGCCGGGACTCTCAGTACTTC. Protein product: CASSYGRDSQYF.